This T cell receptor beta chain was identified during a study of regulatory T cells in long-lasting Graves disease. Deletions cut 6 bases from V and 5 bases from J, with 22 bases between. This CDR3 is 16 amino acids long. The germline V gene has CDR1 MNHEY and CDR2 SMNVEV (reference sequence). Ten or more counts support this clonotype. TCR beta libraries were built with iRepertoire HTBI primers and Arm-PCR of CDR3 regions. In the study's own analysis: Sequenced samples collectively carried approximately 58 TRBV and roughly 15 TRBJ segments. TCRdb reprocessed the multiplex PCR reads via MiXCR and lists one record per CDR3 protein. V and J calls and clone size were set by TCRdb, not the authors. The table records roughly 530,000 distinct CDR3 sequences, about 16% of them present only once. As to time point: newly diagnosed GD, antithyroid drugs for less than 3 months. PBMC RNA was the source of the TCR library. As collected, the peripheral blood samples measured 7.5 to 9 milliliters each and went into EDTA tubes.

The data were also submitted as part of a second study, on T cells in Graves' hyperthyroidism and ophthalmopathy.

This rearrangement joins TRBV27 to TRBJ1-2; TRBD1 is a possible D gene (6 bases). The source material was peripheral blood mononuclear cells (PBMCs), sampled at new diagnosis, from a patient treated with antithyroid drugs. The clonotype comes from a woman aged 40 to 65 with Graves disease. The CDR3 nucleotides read TGTGCCAGCAGCCCCCTCGCGGCAGGGGACTTTTATGGCTACACCTTC. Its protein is CASSPLAAGDFYGYTF.